This T cell receptor beta chain was recorded in a study of Graves' ophthalmopathy and Graves' hyperthyroidism. Study-wide results and limits: As the model predicted ophthalmopathy progression, it achieved a sensitivity of 70% to 71% and a specificity of about 72%. In blood appeared most of the expanded thyroid clonotypes whose frequency exceeded 0.001.

Enrolled hyperthyroidism patients had a new diagnosis, a duration under 2 months, and an age of 18 to 65. Other autoimmune disease, uncontrolled infection, pregnancy and lactation led to exclusion. On this clonotype itself: No antigen is known for it.

As the template, RNA transcripts were used to amplify TCR beta CDR3 regions. HTBI primers primed a first-round RT-PCR, and a second-round multiplex PCR followed. TCRdb passed the multiplex PCR reads through MiXCR, listing each CDR3 protein once. The sample includes 1 million to 1.3 million distinct CDR3 sequences, about two fifths of them seen just once. The V end was cut by 7 bases, the J end by 10 bases, with 13 bases between. Germline V gene data show CDR1 as SQVTM and CDR2 as ANQGSEA. This CDR3 has 10 amino acids. The receptor was derived from an adult man with Graves' hyperthyroidism. The chain has TRBV29-1 and TRBJ1-2; unclear D gene. Material: peripheral blood or thyroid tissue (not recorded which). Here the CDR3 reads CSGGEGAYTF. CDR3 nucleotide sequence: TGCAGCGGGGGTGAGGGCGCCTACACCTTC. The full variable domain, rest sourced from reference TRBV29-1 and TRBJ1-2, is SAVISQKPSRDICQRGTSLTIQCQVDSQVTMMFWYRQQPGQSLTLIATANQGSEATYESGFVIDKFPISRPNLTFSTLTVSNMSPEDSSIYLCSGGEGAYTFGSGTRLTVV.